The 7 T cell receptor beta chains listed next were all sequenced from one sample in a study of T cell clusters in autoimmune cytopenias. Multiplex touch-down PCR amplified TRB using TRB-A and TRB-B pools in one tube. Using the multiplex PCR reads, TCRdb records one entry per CDR3 protein without DNA. This listing includes roughly 10,000 distinct CDR3 sequences. Some 38,000 genome equivalents of blood DNA were amplified for TRB. The sample was also reused in another study, on T cell repertoires in aging, cancer and after chemotherapy.

The material sequenced was peripheral blood. These receptors were obtained from a human donor in good health.

The J gene is TRBJ1-5, the V gene TRBV4-2; TCRdb's D gene call, TRBD1, goes unchecked for lack of DNA. The CDR3 length is 17 residues. From germline, CDR1 is LGHNA and CDR2 YNFKEQ. The CDR3 spells CASSQDGGQGGNQPQHF.

The V and J genes are TRBV6-5 and TRBJ2-7. Germline CDR1 MNHEY, CDR2 SVGAGI. The CDR3 covers 14 residues. The CDR3 spells CASSYSKNSYEQYF.

The chain combines TRBV7-9 with TRBJ2-5; the D call from TCRdb, TRBD1, cannot be confirmed without DNA. The germline V gene encodes CDR1 SEHNR and CDR2 FQNEAQ (reference sequence). The CDR3 runs 16 residues. This chain's CDR3 is CASSLAGQTAGETQYF.

This chain uses TRBV20-1 with TRBJ2-1. The CDR3 loop spans 14 amino acids. Germline CDR1 reads DFQATT; CDR2 reads SNEGSKA (reference sequence). CDR3: CSASNRASHNEQFF.

The chain recombines TRBV27 with TRBJ2-1; without DNA, the TCRdb call of TRBD1 cannot be checked. Germline V lookup: CDR1 MNHEY, CDR2 SMNVEV (reference sequence). The CDR3 length is 17 residues. The CDR3 spells CASRTVQGASSYNEQFF.

The rearrangement joins TRBV12-3 or TRBV12-4 to TRBJ2-1; TCRdb's D gene call, TRBD1, goes unchecked for lack of DNA. The CDR3 spans 13 residues. The CDR3 loop is CASRTGGHNEQFF.

This chain joins TRBV27 and TRBJ2-3. The CDR3 covers 13 residues. The germline V gene has CDR1 MNHEY and CDR2 SMNVEV (reference sequence). CDR3 residues: CASSFSDGQTQYF.